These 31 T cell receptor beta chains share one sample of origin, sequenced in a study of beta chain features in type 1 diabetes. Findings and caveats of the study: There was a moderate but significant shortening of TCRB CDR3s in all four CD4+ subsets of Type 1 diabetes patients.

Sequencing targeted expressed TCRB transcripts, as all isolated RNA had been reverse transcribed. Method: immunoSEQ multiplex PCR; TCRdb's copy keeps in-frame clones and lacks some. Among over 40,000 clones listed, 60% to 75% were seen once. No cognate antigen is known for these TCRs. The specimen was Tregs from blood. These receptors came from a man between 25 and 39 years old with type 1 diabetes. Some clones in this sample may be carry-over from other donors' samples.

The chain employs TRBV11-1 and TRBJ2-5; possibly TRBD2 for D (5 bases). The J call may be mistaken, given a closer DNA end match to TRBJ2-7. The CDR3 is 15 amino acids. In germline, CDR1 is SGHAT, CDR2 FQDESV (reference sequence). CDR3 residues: CASKEGAGFSYEQYF. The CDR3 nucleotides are TGTGCCAGCAAAGAGGGCGCAGGTTTCTCCTACGAGCAGTACTTC.

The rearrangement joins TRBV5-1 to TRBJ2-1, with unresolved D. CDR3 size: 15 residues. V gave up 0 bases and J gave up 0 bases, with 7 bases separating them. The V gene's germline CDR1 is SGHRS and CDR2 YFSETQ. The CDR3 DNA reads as TGCGCCAGCAGCTTGGTGTCGGGCTCCTACAATGAGCAGTTCTTC. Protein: CASSLVSGSYNEQFF.

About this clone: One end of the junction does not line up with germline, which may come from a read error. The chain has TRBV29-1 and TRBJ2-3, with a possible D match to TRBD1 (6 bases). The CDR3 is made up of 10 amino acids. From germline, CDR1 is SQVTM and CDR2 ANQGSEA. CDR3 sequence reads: CSVRDGGRFF. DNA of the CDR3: TGCAGCGTCCGAGATGGGGGCCGATTTTTT.

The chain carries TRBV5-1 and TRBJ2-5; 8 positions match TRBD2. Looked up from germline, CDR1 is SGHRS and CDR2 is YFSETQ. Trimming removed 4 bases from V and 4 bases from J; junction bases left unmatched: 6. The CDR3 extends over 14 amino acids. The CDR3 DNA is TGCGCCAGCAGCCCGGGGGGGCGAGGAGAGACCCAGTACTTC. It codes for CASSPGGRGETQYF.

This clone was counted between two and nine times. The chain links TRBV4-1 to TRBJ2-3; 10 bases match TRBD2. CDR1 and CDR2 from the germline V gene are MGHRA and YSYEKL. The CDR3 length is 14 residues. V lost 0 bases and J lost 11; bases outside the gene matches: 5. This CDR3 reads CASSQEYSSGGQYF. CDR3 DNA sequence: TGCGCCAGCAGCCAAGAGTACTCTAGCGGGGGGCAGTATTTT.

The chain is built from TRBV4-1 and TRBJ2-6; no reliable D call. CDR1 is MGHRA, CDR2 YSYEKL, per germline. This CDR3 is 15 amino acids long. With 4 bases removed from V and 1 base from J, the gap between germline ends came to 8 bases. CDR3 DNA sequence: TGCGCCAGCAGCCGTGAAGCGTCTGGGGCCAACGTCCTGACTTTC. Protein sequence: CASSREASGANVLTF.

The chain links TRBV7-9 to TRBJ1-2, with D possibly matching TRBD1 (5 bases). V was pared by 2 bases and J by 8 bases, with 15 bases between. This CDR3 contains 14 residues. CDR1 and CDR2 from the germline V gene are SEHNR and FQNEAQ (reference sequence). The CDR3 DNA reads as TGTGCCAGCAGCTTATGGGGGGAGGAAGGAGGCTACACCTTC. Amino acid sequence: CASSLWGEEGGYTF. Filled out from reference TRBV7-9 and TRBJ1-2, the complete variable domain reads DTGVSQNPRHKITKRGQNVTFRCDPISEHNRLYWYRQTLGQGPEFLTYFQNEAQLEKSRLLSDRFSAERPKGSFSTLEIQRTEQGDSAMYLCASSLWGEEGGYTFGSGTRLTVV.

The CDR3 nucleotides read TGTGCCAGCAGTTGGGGGGACACCGGGGAGCTGTTTTTT. This gives the protein CASSWGDTGELFF. The chain links TRBV27 to TRBJ2-2; a possible D gene is TRBD2 (6 bases). Trimming removed 4 bases from V and 3 bases from J, with 6 bases in between. Looked up from germline, CDR1 is MNHEY and CDR2 is SMNVEV (reference sequence). The CDR3 sequence is 13 residues long.

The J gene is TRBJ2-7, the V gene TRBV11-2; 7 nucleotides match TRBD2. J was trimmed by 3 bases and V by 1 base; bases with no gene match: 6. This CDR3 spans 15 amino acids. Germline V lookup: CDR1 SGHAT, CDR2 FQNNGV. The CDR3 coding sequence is TGTGCCAGCAGCTTAGCCGGGGGACTATTCTACGAGCAGTACTTC. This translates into CASSLAGGLFYEQYF.

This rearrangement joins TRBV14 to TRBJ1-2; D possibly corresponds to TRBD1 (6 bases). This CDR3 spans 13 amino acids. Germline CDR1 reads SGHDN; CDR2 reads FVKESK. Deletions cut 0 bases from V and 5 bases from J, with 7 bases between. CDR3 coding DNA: TGTGCCAGCAGCCAAGACAGGGGATATGGCTACACCTTC. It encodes CASSQDRGYGYTF.

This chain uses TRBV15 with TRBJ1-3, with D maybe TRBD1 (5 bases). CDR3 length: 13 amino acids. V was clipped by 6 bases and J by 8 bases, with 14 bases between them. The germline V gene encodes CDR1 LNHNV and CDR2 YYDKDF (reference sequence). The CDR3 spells CATRPGNGDTIYF. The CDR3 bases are TGTGCCACCAGACCAGGGAACGGTGACACCATATATTTT. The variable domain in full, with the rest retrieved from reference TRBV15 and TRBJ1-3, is DAMVIQNPRYQVTQFGKPVTLSCSQTLNHNVMYWYQQKSSQAPKLLFHYYDKDFNNEADTPDNFQSRRPNTSFCFLDIRSPGLGDTAMYLCATRPGNGDTIYFGEGSWLTVV.

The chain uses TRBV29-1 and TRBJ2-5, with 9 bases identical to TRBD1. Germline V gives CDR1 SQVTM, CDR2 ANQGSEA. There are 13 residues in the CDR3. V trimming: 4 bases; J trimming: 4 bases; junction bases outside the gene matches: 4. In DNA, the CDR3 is TGCAGCGTTGGAGGACAGGGGTCAGAGACCCAGTACTTC. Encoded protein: CSVGGQGSETQYF.

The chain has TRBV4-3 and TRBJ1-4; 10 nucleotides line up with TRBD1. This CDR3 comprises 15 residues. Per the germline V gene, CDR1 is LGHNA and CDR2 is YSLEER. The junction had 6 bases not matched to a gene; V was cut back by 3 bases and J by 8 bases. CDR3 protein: CASSQGGTGEEKLFF. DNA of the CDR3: TGCGCCAGCAGCCAGGGGGGGACAGGGGAAGAAAAACTGTTTTTT.

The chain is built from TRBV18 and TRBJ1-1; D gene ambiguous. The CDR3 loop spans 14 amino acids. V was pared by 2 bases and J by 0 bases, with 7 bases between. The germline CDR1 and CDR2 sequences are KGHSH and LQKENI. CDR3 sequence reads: CASSPNGMNTEAFF. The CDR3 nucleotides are TGTGCCAGCTCACCAAATGGCATGAACACTGAAGCTTTCTTT. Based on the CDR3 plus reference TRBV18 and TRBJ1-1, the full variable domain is NAGVMQNPRHLVRRRGQEARLRCSPMKGHSHVYWYRQLPEEGLKFMVYLQKENIIDESGMPKERFSAEFPKEGPSILRIQQVVRGDSAAYFCASSPNGMNTEAFFGQGTRLTVV.

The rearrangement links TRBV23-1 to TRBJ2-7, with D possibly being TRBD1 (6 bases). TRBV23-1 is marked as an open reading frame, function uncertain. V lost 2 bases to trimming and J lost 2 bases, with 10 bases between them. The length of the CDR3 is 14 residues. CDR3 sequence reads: CASSQPGAPYEQYF. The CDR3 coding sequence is TGCGCCAGCAGTCAACCAGGGGCCCCCTACGAGCAGTACTTC.

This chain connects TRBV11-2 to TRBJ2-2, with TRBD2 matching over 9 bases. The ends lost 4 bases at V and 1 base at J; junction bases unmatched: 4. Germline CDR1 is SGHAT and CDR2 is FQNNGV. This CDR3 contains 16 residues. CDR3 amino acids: CASSYAGGKNTGELFF. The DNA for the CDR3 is TGTGCCAGCAGCTACGCGGGGGGGAAGAACACCGGGGAGCTGTTTTTT. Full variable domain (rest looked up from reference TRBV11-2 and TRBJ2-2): EAGVAQSPRYKIIEKRQSVAFWCNPISGHATLYWYQQILGQGPKLLIQFQNNGVVDDSQLPKDRFSAERLKGVDSTLKIQPAKLEDSAVYLCASSYAGGKNTGELFFGEGSRLTVL.

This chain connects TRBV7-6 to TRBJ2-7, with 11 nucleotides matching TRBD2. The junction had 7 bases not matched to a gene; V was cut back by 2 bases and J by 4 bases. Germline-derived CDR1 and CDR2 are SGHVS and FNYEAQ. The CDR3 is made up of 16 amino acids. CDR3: CASSLSSGGPGYEQYF. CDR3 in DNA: TGTGCCAGCAGCTTATCTAGCGGGGGGCCGGGATACGAGCAGTACTTC.

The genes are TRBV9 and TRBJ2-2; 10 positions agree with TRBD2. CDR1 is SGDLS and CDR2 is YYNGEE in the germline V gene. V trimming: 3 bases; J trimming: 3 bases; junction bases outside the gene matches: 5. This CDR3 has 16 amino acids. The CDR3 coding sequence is TGTGCCAGCAGCGGGCCTAGCGGGGGATACACCGGGGAGCTGTTTTTT. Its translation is CASSGPSGGYTGELFF.

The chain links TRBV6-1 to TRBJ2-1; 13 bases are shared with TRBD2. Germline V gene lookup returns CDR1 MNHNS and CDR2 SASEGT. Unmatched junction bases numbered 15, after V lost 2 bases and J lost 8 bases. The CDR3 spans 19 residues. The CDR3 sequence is CASSERTSGGRPLTHEQFF. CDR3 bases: TGTGCCAGCAGTGAAAGGACTAGCGGGGGACGACCCTTAACACATGAGCAGTTCTTC.

For the CDR3, the DNA is TGTGCCATCAGTGAGTGGAGCGGGGGTAGGTCCTACGAGCAGTACTTC. Translating it yields CAISEWSGGRSYEQYF. The chain employs TRBV10-3 and TRBJ2-7, with TRBD2 identical over 8 bases. CDR3 length: 16 amino acids. Germline-derived CDR1 and CDR2 are ENHRY and SYGVKD. The trim removed 1 base at V and 1 base at J, leaving 6 bases unmatched.

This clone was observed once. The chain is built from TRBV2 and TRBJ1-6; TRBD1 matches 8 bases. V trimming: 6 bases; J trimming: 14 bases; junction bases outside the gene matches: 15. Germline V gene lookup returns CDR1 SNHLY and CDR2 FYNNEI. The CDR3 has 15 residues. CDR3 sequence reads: CASSPRTGHLGALHF. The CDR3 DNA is TGTGCCAGCAGCCCTAGGACAGGGCATCTCGGGGCCCTCCACTTT.

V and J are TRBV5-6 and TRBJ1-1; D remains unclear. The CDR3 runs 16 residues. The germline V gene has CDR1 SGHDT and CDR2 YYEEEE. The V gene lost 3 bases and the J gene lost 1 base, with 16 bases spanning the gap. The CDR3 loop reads CASSSWRSRRNTEAFF. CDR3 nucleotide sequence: TGTGCCAGCAGCTCCTGGCGGAGTAGAAGGAACACTGAAGCTTTCTTT.

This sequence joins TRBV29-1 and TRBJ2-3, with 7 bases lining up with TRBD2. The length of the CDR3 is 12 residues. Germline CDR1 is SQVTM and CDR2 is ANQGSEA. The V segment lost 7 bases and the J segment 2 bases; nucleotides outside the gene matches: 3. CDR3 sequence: CSGGGNTDTQYF. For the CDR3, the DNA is TGCAGCGGGGGGGGGAACACAGATACGCAGTATTTT.

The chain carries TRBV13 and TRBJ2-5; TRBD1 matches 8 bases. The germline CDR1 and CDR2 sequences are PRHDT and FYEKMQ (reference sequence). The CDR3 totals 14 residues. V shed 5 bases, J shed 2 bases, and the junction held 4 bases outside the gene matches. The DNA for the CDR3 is TGTGCCAGCAGCGCCGGACAGGGTCAAGAGACCCAGTACTTC. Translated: CASSAGQGQETQYF.

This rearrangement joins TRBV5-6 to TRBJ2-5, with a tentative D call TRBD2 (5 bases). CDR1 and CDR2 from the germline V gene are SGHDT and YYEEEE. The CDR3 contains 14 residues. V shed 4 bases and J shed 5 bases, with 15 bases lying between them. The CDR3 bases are TGTGCCAGCAGCCTGGGCCGGGGTCTGGAGACCCAGTACTTC. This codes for CASSLGRGLETQYF.

CDR3 region: CASSSHTSGGGTQYF. The DNA of the CDR3 is TGTGCCAGCAGTTCCCATACTAGCGGGGGGGGGACCCAGTACTTC. This chain joins TRBV28 and TRBJ2-5; 13 nucleotides match TRBD2. The junction had 6 bases not matched to a gene; V was cut back by 4 bases and J by 7 bases. The CDR3 runs to 15 residues. CDR1 is MDHEN and CDR2 is SYDVKM in the germline V gene.

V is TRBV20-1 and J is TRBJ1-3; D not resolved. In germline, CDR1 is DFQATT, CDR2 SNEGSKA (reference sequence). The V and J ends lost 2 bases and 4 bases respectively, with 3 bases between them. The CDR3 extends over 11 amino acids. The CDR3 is CSARRGNTIYF. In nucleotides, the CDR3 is TGCAGTGCTAGACGGGGAAACACCATATATTTT.

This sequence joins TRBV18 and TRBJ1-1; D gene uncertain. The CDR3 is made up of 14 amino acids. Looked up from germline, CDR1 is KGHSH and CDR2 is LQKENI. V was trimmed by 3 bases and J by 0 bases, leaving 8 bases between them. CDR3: CASSPKNLNTEAFF. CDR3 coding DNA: TGTGCCAGCTCACCCAAAAATTTGAACACTGAAGCTTTCTTT. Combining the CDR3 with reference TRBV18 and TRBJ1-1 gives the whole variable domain NAGVMQNPRHLVRRRGQEARLRCSPMKGHSHVYWYRQLPEEGLKFMVYLQKENIIDESGMPKERFSAEFPKEGPSILRIQQVVRGDSAAYFCASSPKNLNTEAFFGQGTRLTVV.

CDR3 in DNA: TGTGCCAGCTCACCGCGACAGGGGCAGGACTACGAGCAGTACTTC. Translating gives CASSPRQGQDYEQYF. The genes are TRBV18 and TRBJ2-7, with TRBD1 identical over 8 bases. The CDR3 totals 15 residues. V shed 3 bases and J 3 bases; nucleotides not matched to a gene: 7. The germline V gene has CDR1 KGHSH and CDR2 LQKENI.

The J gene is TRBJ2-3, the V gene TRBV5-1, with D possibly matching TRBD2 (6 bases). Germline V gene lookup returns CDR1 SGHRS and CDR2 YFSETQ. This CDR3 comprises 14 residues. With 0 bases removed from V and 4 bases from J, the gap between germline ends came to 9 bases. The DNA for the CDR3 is TGCGCCAGCAGCTTGGTCCCGGGGGCAGATACGCAGTATTTT. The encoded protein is CASSLVPGADTQYF.

CDR3 bases: TGTGCCAGCAGTGGACAGCCAATGAACACTGAAGCTTTCTTT. Its protein product is CASSGQPMNTEAFF. The J gene is TRBJ1-1, the V gene TRBV6-5; TRBD1 is a possible D gene (6 bases). CDR3 size: 14 residues. CDR1 MNHEY and CDR2 SVGAGI come from the germline V gene. With 5 bases removed from V and 0 bases from J, the gap between germline ends came to 10 bases.